This entry lists 19 T cell receptor beta chains sequenced from one sample in a study of blood T cells in healthy people across ages. For the second PCR, which ran for about 6 to 12 cycles, a sample-barcoded 5' primer and a J-beta primer mix were used. TCRdb analysed the 5' RACE reads with MiXCR anew, one entry per CDR3 protein. The top ten clones hold around 0.75% of a sample with roughly 1,100,000 distinct CDR3 sequences, roughly a quarter of them seen once. The data were also submitted as part of a second study, on T cells of mothers and their children.

The sample taken for sequencing was blood. These receptors came from a girl aged 2-10 years in good health.

In its sample, this clonotype was seen a few times. The gene calls are TRBV9 and TRBJ1-4, with 8 bases matching TRBD1. This CDR3 has 16 amino acids. Per the germline V gene, CDR1 is SGDLS and CDR2 is YYNGEE. J lost 5 bases, V lost 4 bases, and 10 bases had no gene match. CDR3 sequence (DNA): TGTGCCAGCAGCCCCGGGACAGGATATCGGAATGAAAAACTGTTTTTT. It translates to CASSPGTGYRNEKLFF.

J is TRBJ2-7 and V is TRBV29-1, with D possibly being TRBD2 (6 bases). CDR3 length equals 13 residues. V lost 7 bases and J 6 bases, leaving 19 bases between the germline ends. The V gene's germline CDR1 is SQVTM and CDR2 ANQGSEA. CDR3 coding DNA: TGCAGCGCCGGGGGACTCCTAGAGGGCGAGCAGTACTTC. Its translation: CSAGGLLEGEQYF.

V and J are TRBV20-1 and TRBJ2-5, with D perhaps matching TRBD2 (7 bases). Germline CDR1 is DFQATT and CDR2 is SNEGSKA (reference sequence). Trimming removed 5 bases from V and 5 bases from J, with 12 bases in between. This CDR3 comprises 12 residues. The CDR3 here is CSAPEGGETQYF. In nucleotides, the CDR3 is TGCAGTGCTCCCGAGGGGGGGGAGACCCAGTACTTC.

The gene calls are TRBV2 and TRBJ1-4, with 7 bases matching TRBD1. The CDR3 sequence is 13 residues long. Per germline, CDR1 SNHLY and CDR2 FYNNEI. The J segment lost 3 bases and the V segment lost 6 bases, leaving 1 base of the junction unmatched. CDR3 loop: CASRGQPNEKLFF. DNA of the CDR3: TGTGCCAGCAGGGGACAGCCTAATGAAAAACTGTTTTTT.

This clonotype was picked up a small number of times. One end of the junction does not line up with germline, which may come from a read error. CDR3 amino acids: CASSSGGEALF. As DNA, the CDR3 is TGTGCCAGCAGTTCCGGGGGGGAGGCTCTCTTT. The chain is built from TRBV6-5 and TRBJ1-1; possibly TRBD1 for D (5 bases). CDR3 size: 11 residues. CDR1 and CDR2 from the germline V gene are MNHEY and SVGAGI.

This clonotype has just a few counts. One junction end disagrees with the germline gene, perhaps due to a read error. CDR3 coding DNA: TGTGCCAGCAGCTCGGACTCCTTCAATGAGCAGTTCTTC. This codes for CASSSDSFNEQFF. The V and J genes are TRBV7-9 and TRBJ2-5; tentative D call: TRBD2 (5 bases). The DNA end is more similar to TRBJ2-1, so the J call may be wrong. The CDR3 is 13 amino acids. Germline assignment: CDR1 SEHNR and CDR2 FQNEAQ (reference sequence).

The chain carries TRBV29-1 and TRBJ2-1; D call uncertain. This CDR3 region has 12 residues. Deletions cut 2 bases from V and 6 bases from J, with 8 bases between. Germline CDR1 and CDR2: SQVTM and ANQGSEA. DNA of the CDR3: TGCAGCGTTGAATCTATGGGCAATGAGCAGTTCTTC. Translating gives CSVESMGNEQFF.

This clonotype was found many times. This chain links TRBV28 with TRBJ2-1, with 9 bases lining up with TRBD2. The junction had 5 bases not matched to a gene; V was cut back by 6 bases and J by 5 bases. The germline gives CDR1 MDHEN, CDR2 SYDVKM. The CDR3 is made up of 14 amino acids. As DNA, the CDR3 is TGTGCCAGCAGCTTAGCGGGAGCCAACAATGAGCAGTTCTTC. Its translation is CASSLAGANNEQFF.

This clonotype has a count of ten or more. The chain has TRBV4-3 and TRBJ1-2; unclear D gene. The germline V and J ends were trimmed by 1 base and 8 bases, with 11 bases remaining between them. The germline V gene encodes CDR1 LGHNA and CDR2 YSLEER. This CDR3 is built from 13 residues. Here the CDR3 DNA reads TGCGCCAGCAGCCAAGTCACGCGGCAGGGCTACACCTTC. Encoded protein: CASSQVTRQGYTF.

This clonotype was found many times. This sequence joins TRBV9 and TRBJ2-5; the match to TRBD2 covers 7 bases. Germline V gene sequence: CDR1 SGDLS, CDR2 YYNGEE. Germline trimming cut 3 bases from V and 2 bases from J; bases unmatched to any gene: 4. This CDR3 region has 14 residues. The CDR3 region is CASSDGLDQETQYF. CDR3 nucleotide sequence: TGTGCCAGCAGCGATGGACTAGATCAAGAGACCCAGTACTTC.

This clonotype was seen a few times. This sequence joins TRBV3-1 and TRBJ2-7; 11 bases match TRBD2. CDR1 and CDR2 from the germline V gene are LGHDT and YNNKEL (reference sequence). This CDR3 region has 15 residues. The J segment lost 0 bases and the V segment lost 4 bases, leaving 2 bases of the junction unmatched. CDR3: CASSPGLADSYEQYF. The CDR3 bases are TGTGCCAGCAGCCCGGGACTAGCGGACTCCTACGAGCAGTACTTC.

J is TRBJ1-3 and V is TRBV6-5; perhaps TRBD1 as D (6 bases). The germline gives CDR1 MNHEY, CDR2 SVGAGI. The CDR3 runs 17 residues. V dropped 4 bases and J dropped 3 bases, with 19 bases sitting between them. CDR3 sequence (DNA): TGTGCCAGCAGTTTAGCCGGGACACCCAATGTTGGAAACACCATATATTTT. Translating gives CASSLAGTPNVGNTIYF.

The V gene is TRBV25-1, the J gene TRBJ2-6; D uncertain. V was clipped by 7 bases and J by 3 bases, with 7 bases between them. This CDR3 comprises 13 residues. Germline CDR1 MGHDK, CDR2 SYGVNS. DNA of the CDR3: TGTGCCAGCATTGGTGGTGGGGCCAACGTCCTGACTTTC. Protein: CASIGGGANVLTF.

On this clonotype itself: One end of the junction varies from germline; a read error may be responsible. The V call is TRBV28, the J call TRBJ1-2; D is undetermined. Germline assignment: CDR1 MDHEN and CDR2 SYDVKM. CDR3 size: 15 residues. CDR3 DNA sequence: TGTGCCAACAGTTTGTCTCAATTCACTAACTATGGCTACACCTTC. It codes for CANSLSQFTNYGYTF.

The J gene is TRBJ1-6, the V gene TRBV20-1; possible D gene TRBD1, 5 bases. This CDR3 has 14 residues. Trimming removed 6 bases from V and 11 bases from J, with 20 bases in between. Germline V gene lookup returns CDR1 DFQATT and CDR2 SNEGSKA (reference sequence). The CDR3 sequence: CSASRGRVIAPLHF. In nucleotides, the CDR3 is TGCAGTGCCAGCCGGGGCAGGGTAATCGCACCCCTCCACTTT.

This clonotype was counted a few times. V usage is TRBV5-1 and J usage is TRBJ1-1; TRBD1 agrees at 8 bases. Losses at the gene ends were 4 bases for V and 8 bases for J; bases not matched to a gene: 10. Germline V CDR1 and CDR2: SGHRS, YFSETQ. This CDR3 has 14 residues. CDR3 protein: CASSQQGVPSEAFF. CDR3 sequence (DNA): TGCGCCAGCAGCCAACAGGGGGTACCGAGCGAAGCTTTCTTT.

This clonotype has a handful of counts. The chain couples TRBV7-9 to TRBJ2-7; possibly TRBD1 or TRBD2 for D (6 bases each). CDR3 length: 13 residues. Germline V gene sequence: CDR1 SEHNR, CDR2 FQNEAQ (reference sequence). Trimming took off 6 bases at V and 6 bases at J, with 15 bases between the two ends. The chain's CDR3 is CASSWGARLEQYF. For the CDR3, the DNA is TGTGCCAGCAGTTGGGGGGCCAGGCTCGAGCAGTACTTC.

This clonotype has just a few counts. V is TRBV15 and J is TRBJ2-7; D unclear. V lost 0 bases and J lost 5, with 14 bases in between. CDR1 is LNHNV and CDR2 is YYDKDF in the germline V gene (reference sequence). The CDR3 totals 15 residues. The CDR3 protein is CATSRDWVSWHEQYF. Here the CDR3 DNA reads TGTGCCACCAGCAGAGATTGGGTCAGTTGGCACGAGCAGTACTTC.

The V gene is TRBV6-5, the J gene TRBJ1-2; 7 bases map to TRBD1. CDR3 length: 12 residues. Germline CDR1 is MNHEY and CDR2 is SVGAGI. The J segment lost 7 bases and the V segment lost 6 bases, leaving 5 bases of the junction unmatched. The DNA for the CDR3 is TGTGCCAGCAGCTCATACAGGGGTGGCTACACCTTC. This encodes CASSSYRGGYTF.